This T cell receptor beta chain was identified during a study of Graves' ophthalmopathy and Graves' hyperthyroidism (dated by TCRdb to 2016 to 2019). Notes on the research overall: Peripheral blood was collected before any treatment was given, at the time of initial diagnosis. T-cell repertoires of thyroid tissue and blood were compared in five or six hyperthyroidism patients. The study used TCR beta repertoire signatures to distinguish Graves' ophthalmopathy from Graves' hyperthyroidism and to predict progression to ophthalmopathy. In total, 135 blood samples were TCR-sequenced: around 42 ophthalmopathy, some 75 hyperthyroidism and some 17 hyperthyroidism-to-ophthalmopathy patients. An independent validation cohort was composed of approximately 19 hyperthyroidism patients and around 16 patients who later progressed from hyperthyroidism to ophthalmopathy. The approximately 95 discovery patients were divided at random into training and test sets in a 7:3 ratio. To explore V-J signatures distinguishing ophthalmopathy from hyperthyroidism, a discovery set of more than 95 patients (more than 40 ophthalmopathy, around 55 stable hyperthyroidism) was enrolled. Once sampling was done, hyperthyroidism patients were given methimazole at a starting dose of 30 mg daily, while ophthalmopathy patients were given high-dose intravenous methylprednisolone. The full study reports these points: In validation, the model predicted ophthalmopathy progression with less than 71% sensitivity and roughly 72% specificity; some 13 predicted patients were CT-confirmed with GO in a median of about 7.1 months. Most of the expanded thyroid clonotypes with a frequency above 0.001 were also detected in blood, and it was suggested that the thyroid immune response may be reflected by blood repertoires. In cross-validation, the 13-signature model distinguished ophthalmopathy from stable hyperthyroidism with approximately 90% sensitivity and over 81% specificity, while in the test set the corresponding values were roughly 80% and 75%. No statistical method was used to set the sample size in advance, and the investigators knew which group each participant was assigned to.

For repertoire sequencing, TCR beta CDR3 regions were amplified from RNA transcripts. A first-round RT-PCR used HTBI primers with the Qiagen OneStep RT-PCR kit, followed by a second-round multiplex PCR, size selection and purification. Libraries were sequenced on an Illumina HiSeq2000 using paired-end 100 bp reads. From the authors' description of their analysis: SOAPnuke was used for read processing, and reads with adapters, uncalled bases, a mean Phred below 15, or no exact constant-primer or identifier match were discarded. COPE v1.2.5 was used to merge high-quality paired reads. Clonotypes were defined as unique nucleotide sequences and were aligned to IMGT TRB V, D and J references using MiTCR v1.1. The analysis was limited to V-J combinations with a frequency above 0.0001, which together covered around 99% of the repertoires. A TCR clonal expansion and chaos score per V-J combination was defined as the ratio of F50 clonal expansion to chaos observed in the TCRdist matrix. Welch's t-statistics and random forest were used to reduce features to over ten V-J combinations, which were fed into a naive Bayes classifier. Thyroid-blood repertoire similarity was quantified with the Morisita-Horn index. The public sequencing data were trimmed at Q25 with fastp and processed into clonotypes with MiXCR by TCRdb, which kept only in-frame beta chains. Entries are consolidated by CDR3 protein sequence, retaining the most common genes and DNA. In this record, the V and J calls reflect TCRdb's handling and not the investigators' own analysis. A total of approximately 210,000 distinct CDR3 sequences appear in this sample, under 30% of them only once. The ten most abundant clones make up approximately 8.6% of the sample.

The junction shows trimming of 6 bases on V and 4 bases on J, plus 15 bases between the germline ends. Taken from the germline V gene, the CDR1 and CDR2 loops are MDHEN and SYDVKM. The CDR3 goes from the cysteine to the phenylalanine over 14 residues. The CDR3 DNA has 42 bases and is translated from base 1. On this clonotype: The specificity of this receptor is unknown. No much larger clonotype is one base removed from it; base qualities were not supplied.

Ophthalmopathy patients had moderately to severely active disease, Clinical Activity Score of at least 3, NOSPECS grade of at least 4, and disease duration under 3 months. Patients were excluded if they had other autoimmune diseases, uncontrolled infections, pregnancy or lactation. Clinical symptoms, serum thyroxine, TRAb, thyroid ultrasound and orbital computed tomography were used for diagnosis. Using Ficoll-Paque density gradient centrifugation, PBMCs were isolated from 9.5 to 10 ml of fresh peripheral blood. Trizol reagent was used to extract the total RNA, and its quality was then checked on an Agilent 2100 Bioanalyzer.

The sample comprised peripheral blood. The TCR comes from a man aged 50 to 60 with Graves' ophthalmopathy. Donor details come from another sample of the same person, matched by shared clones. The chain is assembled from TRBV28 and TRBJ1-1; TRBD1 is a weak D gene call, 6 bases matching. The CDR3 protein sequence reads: CASSPPRGRTEAFF. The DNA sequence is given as TGTGCCAGCAGCCCCCCCCGGGGGCGCACTGAAGCTTTCTTT.